Relative to its sample, the clone carrying this T cell receptor beta chain is medium-sized. This CDR3 has 12 amino acids. Trimming shortened V by 6 bases and J by 5 bases, and 8 bases separated the two germline ends. The germline gives CDR1 SGHTA, CDR2 FQGNSA. 5'RACE template switching generated TCR cDNA, adding a universal primer site and UMIs. TCRdb independently ran MiXCR on the 5' RACE reads; one entry per CDR3 protein. The repertoire consists of roughly 15,000 distinct CDR3 sequences, with less than 7.5% occurring once and the leading ten covering 1.6%. The data derive from a study of T cells after yellow fever vaccination. Study-wide findings and caveats: When the response was secondary, it was weaker but reached its peak faster, day 5 versus 15.

The V call is TRBV7-2, the J call TRBJ2-1; D not resolved. The starting material was PBMCs, either bulk or a sorted T-cell subset (CD4+, CD8+, memory, or dextramer-sorted; not recorded which), obtained on the day of the yellow fever booster vaccination. The sequence came from a man aged 18 to 29 who received the YFV17D yellow fever vaccine. The CDR3 coding sequence is TGTGCCAGCAGTGGACGGCACAATGAGCAGTTCTTC. Its translation: CASSGRHNEQFF.